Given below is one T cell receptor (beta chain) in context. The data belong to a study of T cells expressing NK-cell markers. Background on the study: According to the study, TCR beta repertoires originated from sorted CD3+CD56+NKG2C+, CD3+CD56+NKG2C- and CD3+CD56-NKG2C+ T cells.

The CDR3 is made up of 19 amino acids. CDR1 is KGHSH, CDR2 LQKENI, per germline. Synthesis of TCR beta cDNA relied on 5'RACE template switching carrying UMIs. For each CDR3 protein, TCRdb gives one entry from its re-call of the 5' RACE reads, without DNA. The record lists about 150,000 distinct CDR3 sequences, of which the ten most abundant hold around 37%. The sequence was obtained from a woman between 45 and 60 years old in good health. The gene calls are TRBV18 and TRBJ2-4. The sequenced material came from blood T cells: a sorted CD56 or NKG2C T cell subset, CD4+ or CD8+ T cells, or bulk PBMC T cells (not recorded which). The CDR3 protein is CASSPQASDTALAKNIQYF.